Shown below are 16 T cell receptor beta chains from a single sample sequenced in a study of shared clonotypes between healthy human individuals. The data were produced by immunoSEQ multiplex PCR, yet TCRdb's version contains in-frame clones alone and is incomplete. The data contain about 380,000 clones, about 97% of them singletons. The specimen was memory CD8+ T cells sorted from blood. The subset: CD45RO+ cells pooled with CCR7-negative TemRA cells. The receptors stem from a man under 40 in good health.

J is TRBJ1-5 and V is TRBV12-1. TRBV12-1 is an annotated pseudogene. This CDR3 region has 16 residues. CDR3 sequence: CASSSGSAGTNQPQHF. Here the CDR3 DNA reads TGTGCCAGCAGCTCAGGTTCAGCAGGGACGAATCAGCCCCAGCATTTT.

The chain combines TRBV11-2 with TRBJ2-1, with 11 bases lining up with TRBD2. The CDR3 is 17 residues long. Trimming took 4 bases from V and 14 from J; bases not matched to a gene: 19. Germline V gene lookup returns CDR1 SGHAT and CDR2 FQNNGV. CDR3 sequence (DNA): TGTGCCAGCAGCTCAGTATCCGGGACTAGCGGTTTAGGGGGGGAGTTCTTC. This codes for CASSSVSGTSGLGGEFF.

CDR3: CASSSIVPYEQYF. CDR3 DNA sequence: TGTGCCAGCAGCTCGATAGTCCCCTACGAGCAGTACTTC. This sequence joins TRBV5-6 and TRBJ2-7; no clear D gene. CDR1 and CDR2 from the germline V gene are SGHDT and YYEEEE. The CDR3 spans 13 residues. Trimming left V 3 bases short and J 2 bases short, with 9 bases between. The whole variable domain, filled in from reference TRBV5-6 and TRBJ2-7, reads DAGVTQSPTHLIKTRGQQVTLRCSPKSGHDTVSWYQQALGQGPQFIFQYYEEEERQRGNFPDRFSGHQFPNYSSELNVNALLLGDSALYLCASSSIVPYEQYFGPGTRLTVT.

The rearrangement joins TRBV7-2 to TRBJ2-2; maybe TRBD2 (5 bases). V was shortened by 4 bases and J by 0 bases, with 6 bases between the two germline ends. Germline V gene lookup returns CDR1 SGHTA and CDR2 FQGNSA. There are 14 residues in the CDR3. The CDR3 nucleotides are TGTGCCAGCAGCTCCGGGACGAACACCGGGGAGCTGTTTTTT. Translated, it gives CASSSGTNTGELFF.

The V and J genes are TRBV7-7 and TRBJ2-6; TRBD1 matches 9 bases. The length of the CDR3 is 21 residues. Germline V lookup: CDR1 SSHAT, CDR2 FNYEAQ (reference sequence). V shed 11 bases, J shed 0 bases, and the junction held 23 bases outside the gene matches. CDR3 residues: CAPENRDRVRGPSSGANVLTF. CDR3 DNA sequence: TGTGCCCCCGAGAACCGGGACAGGGTAAGAGGGCCCTCCTCTGGGGCCAACGTCCTGACTTTC.

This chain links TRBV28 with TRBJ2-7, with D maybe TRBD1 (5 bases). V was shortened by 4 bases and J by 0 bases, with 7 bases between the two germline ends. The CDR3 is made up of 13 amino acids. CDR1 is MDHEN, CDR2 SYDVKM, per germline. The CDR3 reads CASSYDSSYEQYF. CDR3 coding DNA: TGTGCCAGCAGTTACGACAGCTCCTACGAGCAGTACTTC.

The CDR3 sequence is CASGRVYSNQPQHF. CDR3 in DNA: TGTGCCAGCGGGAGAGTTTATAGCAATCAGCCCCAGCATTTT. The chain has TRBV6-1 and TRBJ1-5; D unresolved. The CDR3 loop spans 14 amino acids. Germline lookup yields CDR1 MNHNS and CDR2 SASEGT. With 8 bases removed from V and 0 bases from J, the gap between germline ends came to 11 bases.

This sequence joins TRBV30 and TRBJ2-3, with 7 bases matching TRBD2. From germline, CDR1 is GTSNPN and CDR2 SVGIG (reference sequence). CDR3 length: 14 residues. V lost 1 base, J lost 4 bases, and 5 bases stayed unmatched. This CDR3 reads CAWSAGGGPDTQYF. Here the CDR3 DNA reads TGTGCCTGGAGTGCGGGAGGAGGCCCAGATACGCAGTATTTT.

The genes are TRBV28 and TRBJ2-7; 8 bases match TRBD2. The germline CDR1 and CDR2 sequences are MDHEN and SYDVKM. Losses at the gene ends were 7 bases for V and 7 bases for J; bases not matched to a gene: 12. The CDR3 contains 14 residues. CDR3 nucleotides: TGTGCCAGCACCCAAGGACTAGCCTTACGTGAGCAGTACTTC. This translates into CASTQGLALREQYF.

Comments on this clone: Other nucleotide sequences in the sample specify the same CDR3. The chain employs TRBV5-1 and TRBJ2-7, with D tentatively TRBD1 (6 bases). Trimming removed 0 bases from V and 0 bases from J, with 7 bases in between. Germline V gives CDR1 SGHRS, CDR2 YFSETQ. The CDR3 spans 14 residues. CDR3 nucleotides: TGCGCCAGCAGCTTGGGGACAGTCTCCTACGAGCAGTACTTC. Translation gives CASSLGTVSYEQYF.

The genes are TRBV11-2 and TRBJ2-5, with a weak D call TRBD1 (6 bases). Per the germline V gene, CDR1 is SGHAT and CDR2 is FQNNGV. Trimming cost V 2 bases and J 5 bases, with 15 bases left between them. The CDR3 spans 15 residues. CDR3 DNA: TGTGCCAGCAGCTTATGGGGACATGTGTTCGAGACCCAGTACTTC. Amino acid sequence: CASSLWGHVFETQYF.

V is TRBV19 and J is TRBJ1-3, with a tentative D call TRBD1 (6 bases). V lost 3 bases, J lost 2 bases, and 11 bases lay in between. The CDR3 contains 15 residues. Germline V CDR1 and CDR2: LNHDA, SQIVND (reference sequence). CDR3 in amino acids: CASSIGWDTGNTIYF. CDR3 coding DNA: TGTGCCAGTAGTATTGGGTGGGACACTGGAAACACCATATATTTT.

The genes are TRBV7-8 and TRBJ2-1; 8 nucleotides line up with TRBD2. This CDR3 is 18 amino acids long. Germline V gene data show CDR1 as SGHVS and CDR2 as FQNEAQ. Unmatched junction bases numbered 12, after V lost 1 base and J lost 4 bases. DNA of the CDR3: TGTGCCAGCAGCTTAGTCGCGGGAGGCCGTTCACATTACAATGAGCAGTTCTTC. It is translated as CASSLVAGGRSHYNEQFF.

In nucleotides, the CDR3 is TGTGCCAGCAGCCCGACGTGGACAGACAATGAGCAGTTCTTC. This codes for CASSPTWTDNEQFF. The genes are TRBV7-8 and TRBJ2-1; perhaps TRBD1 as D (6 bases). Germline V gives CDR1 SGHVS, CDR2 FQNEAQ. V lost 5 bases, J lost 5 bases, and 13 bases lay in between. The CDR3 runs to 14 residues.

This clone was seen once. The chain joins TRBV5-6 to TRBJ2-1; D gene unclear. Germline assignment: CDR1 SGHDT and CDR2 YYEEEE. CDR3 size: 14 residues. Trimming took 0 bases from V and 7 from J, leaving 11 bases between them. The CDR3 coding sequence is TGTGCCAGCAGCTTGGCCGGTAGTGCAAATGAGCAGTTCTTC. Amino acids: CASSLAGSANEQFF. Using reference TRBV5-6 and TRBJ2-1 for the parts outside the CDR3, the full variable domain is DAGVTQSPTHLIKTRGQQVTLRCSPKSGHDTVSWYQQALGQGPQFIFQYYEEEERQRGNFPDRFSGHQFPNYSSELNVNALLLGDSALYLCASSLAGSANEQFFGPGTRLTVL.

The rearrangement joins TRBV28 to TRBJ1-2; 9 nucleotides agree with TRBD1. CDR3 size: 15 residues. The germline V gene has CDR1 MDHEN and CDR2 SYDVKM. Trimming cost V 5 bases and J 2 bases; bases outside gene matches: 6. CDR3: CASSNSDRGNYGYTF. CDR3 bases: TGTGCCAGCAGTAACTCGGACAGGGGAAACTATGGCTACACCTTC.